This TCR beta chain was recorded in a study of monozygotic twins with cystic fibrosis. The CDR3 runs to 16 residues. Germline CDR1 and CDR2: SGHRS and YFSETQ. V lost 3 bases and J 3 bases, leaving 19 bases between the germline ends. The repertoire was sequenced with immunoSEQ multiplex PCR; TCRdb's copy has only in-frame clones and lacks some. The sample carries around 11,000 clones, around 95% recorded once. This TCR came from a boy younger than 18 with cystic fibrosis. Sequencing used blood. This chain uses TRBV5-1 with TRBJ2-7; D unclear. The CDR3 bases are TGCGCCAGCAGCTCCGCCTGGCCCGCCAAAAACTACGAGCAGTACTTC. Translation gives CASSSAWPAKNYEQYF.